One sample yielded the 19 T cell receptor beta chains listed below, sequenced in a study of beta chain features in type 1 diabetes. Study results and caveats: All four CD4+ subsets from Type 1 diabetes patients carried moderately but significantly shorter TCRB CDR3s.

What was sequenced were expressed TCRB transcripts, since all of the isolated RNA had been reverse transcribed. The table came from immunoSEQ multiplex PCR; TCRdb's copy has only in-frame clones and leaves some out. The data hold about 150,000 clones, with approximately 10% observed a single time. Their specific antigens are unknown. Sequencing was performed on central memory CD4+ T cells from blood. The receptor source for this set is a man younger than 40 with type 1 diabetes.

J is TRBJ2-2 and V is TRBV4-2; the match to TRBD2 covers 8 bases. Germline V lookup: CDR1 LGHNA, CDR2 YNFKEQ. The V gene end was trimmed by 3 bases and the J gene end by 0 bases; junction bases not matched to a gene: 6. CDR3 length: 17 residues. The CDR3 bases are TGTGCCAGCAGCCAGAACGCGGGGGGCACGAACACCGGGGAGCTGTTTTTT. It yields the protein CASSQNAGGTNTGELFF.

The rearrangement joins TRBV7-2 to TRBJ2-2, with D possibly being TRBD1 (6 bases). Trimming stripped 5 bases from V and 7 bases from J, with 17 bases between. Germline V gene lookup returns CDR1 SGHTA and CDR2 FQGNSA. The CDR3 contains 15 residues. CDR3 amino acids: CASSLQNREGGELFF. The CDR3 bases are TGTGCCAGCAGCCTTCAAAACAGGGAAGGCGGGGAGCTGTTTTTT.

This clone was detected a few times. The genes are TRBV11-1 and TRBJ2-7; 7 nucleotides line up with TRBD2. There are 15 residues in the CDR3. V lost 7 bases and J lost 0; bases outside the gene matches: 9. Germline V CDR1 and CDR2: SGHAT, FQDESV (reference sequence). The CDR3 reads CASTRDYTSSYEQYF. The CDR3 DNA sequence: TGTGCCAGCACCCGGGACTACACCAGCTCCTACGAGCAGTACTTC.

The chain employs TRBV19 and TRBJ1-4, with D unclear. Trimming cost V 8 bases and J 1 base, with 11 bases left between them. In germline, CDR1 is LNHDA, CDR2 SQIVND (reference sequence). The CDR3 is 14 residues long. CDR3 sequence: CASSRLGTNEKLFF. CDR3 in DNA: TGTGCCAGTTCTAGGTTGGGAACTAATGAAAAACTGTTTTTT.

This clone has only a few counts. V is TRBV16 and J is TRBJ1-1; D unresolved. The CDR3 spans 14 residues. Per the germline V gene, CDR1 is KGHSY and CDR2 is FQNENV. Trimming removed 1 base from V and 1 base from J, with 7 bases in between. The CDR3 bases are TGTGCCAGCAGCCAATTCAGCGGGAACACTGAAGCTTTCTTT. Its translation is CASSQFSGNTEAFF.

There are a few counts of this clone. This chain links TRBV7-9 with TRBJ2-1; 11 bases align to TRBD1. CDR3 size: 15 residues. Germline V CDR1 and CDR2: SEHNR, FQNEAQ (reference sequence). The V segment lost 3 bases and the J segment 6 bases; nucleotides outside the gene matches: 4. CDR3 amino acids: CASSFPGTGGNEQFF. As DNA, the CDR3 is TGTGCCAGCAGCTTCCCCGGGACAGGGGGCAATGAGCAGTTCTTC.

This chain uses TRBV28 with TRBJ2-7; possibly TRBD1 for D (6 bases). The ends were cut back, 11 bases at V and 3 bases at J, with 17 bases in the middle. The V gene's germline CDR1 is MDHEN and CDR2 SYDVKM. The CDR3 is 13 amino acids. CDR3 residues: CASDPGQFYEQYF. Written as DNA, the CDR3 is TGTGCCTCCGACCCGGGACAATTCTACGAGCAGTACTTC.

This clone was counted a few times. The CDR3 bases are TGTGCCATCAGTGACGAGCGGGACTCCTACGAGCAGTACTTC. Protein sequence: CAISDERDSYEQYF. V usage is TRBV10-3 and J usage is TRBJ2-7, with 7 nucleotides matching TRBD2. V lost 3 bases to trimming and J lost 0 bases; unmatched junction nucleotides: 2. Germline CDR1 reads ENHRY; CDR2 reads SYGVKD. This CDR3 contains 14 residues.

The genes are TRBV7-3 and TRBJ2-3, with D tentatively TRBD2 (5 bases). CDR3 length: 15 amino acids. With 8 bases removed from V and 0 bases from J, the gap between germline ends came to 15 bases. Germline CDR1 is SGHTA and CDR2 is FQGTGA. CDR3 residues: CASGVGAASTDTQYF. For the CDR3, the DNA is TGTGCCAGCGGGGTCGGAGCGGCGAGCACAGATACGCAGTATTTT. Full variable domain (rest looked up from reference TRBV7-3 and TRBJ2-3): GAGVSQTPSNKVTEKGKYVELRCDPISGHTALYWYRQSLGQGPEFLIYFQGTGAADDSGLPNDRFFAVRPEGSVSTLKIQRTERGDSAVYLCASGVGAASTDTQYFGPGTRLTVL.

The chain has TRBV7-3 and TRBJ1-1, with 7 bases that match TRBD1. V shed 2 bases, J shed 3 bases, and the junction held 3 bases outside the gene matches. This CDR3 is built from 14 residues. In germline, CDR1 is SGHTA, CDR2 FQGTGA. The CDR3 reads CASSLLGTDTEAFF. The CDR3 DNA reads TGTGCCAGCAGCTTACTAGGGACAGACACTGAAGCTTTCTTT.

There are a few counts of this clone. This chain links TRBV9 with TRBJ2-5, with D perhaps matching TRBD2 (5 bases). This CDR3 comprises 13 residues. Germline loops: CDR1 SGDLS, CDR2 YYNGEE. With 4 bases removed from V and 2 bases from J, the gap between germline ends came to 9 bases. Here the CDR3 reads CASSPLGQETQYF. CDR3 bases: TGTGCCAGCAGCCCACTAGGACAAGAGACCCAGTACTTC.

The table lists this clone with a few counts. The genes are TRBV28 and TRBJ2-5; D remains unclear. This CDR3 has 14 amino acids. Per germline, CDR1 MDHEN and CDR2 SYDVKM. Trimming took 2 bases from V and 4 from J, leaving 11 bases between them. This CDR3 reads CASSLAGRRETQYF. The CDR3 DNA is TGTGCCAGCAGTTTAGCAGGCAGACGAGAGACCCAGTACTTC.

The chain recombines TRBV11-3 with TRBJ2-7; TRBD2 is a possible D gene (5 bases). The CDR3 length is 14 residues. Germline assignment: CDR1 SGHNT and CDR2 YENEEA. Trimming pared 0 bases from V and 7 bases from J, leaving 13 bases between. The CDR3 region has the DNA TGTGCCAGCAGCTTAGACGCTAGCTCGGGGGAGCAGTACTTC. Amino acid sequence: CASSLDASSGEQYF.

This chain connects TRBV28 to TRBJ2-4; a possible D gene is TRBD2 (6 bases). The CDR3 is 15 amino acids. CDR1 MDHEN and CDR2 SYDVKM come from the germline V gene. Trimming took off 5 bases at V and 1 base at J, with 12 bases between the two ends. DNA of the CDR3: TGTGCCAGCAGTGCTAGCGACACTGCCAAAAACATTCAGTACTTC. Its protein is CASSASDTAKNIQYF.

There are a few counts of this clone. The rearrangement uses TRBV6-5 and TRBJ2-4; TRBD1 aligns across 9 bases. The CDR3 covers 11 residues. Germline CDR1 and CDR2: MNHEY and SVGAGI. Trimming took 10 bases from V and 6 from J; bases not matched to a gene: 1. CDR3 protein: CATGQGNIQYF. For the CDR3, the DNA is TGTGCCACGGGACAGGGAAACATTCAGTACTTC.

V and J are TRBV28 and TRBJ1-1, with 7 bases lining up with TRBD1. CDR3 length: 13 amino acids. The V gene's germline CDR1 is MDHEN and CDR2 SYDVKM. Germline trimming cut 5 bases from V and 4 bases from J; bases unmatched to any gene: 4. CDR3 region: CASSADRVTEAFF. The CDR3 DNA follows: TGTGCCAGCAGTGCAGACAGGGTCACTGAAGCTTTCTTT.

CDR3 sequence (DNA): TGTGCCAGCAGACAGTATAGCAATCAGCCCCAGCATTTT. Its translation is CASRQYSNQPQHF. This sequence joins TRBV6-1 and TRBJ1-5; D uncertain. V lost 6 bases and J 0 bases, leaving 6 bases between the germline ends. The CDR3 loop spans 13 amino acids. CDR1 MNHNS and CDR2 SASEGT come from the germline V gene.

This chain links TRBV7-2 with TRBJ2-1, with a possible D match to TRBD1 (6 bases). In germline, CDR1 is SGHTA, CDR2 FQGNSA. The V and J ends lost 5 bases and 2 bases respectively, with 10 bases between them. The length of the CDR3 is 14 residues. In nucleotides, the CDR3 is TGTGCCAGCAGCACGCAGGGGACCTACAATGAGCAGTTCTTC. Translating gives CASSTQGTYNEQFF.

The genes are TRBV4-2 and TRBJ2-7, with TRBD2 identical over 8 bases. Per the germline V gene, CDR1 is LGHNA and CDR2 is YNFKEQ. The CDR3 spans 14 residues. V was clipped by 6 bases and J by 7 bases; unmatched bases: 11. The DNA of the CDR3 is TGTGCCAGCAGTCAGACTAGCGTCGGGAGGGAGCAGTACTTC. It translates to CASSQTSVGREQYF.